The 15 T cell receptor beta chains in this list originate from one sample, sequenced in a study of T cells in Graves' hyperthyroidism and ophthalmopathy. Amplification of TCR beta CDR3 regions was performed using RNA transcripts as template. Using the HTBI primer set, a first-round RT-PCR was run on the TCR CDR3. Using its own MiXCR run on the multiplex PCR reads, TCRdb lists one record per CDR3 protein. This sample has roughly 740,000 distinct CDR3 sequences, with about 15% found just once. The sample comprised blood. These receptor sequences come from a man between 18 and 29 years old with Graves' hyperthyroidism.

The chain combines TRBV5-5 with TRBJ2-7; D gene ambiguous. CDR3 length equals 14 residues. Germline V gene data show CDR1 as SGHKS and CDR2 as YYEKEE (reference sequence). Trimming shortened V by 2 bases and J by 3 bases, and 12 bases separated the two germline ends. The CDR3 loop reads CASSFRQTRYEQYF. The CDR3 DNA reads TGTGCCAGCAGCTTCAGACAAACCCGCTACGAGCAGTACTTC.

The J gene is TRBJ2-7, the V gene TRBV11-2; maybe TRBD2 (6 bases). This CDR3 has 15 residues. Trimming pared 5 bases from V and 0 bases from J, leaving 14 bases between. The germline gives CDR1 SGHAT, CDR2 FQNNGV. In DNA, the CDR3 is TGTGCCAGCAGCCGTCGCGGGACGGACTCCTACGAGCAGTACTTC. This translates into CASSRRGTDSYEQYF. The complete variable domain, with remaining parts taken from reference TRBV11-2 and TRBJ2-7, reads EAGVAQSPRYKIIEKRQSVAFWCNPISGHATLYWYQQILGQGPKLLIQFQNNGVVDDSQLPKDRFSAERLKGVDSTLKIQPAKLEDSAVYLCASSRRGTDSYEQYFGPGTRLTVT.

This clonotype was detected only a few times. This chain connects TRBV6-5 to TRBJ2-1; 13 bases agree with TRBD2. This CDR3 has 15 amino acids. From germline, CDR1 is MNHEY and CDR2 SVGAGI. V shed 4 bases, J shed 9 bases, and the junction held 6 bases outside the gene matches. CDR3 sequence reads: CASSSGTSGISEQFF. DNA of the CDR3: TGTGCCAGCAGTTCCGGGACTAGCGGGATTAGTGAGCAGTTCTTC.

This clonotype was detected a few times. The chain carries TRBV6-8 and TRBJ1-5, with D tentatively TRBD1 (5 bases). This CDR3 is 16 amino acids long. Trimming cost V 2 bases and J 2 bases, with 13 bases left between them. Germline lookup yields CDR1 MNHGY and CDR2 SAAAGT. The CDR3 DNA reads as TGTGCCAGCAGTTACCGGGGGAGGGGTGGCAATCAGCCCCAGCATTTT. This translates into CASSYRGRGGNQPQHF.

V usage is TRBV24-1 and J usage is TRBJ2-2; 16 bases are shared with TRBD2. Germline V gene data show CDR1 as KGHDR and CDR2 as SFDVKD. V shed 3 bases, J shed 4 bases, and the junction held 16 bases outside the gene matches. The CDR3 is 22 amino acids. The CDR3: CATSDLDAPGTSGREGTGELFF. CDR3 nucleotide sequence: TGTGCCACCAGTGATCTTGACGCCCCAGGGACTAGCGGGAGGGAGGGCACCGGGGAGCTGTTTTTT.

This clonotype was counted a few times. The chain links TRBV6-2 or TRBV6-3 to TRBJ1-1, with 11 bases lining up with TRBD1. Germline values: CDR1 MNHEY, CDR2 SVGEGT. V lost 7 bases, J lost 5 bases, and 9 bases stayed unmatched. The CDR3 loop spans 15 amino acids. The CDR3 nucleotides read TGTGCCAGCACCACCCAGGACAGGGGGCAAACTGAAGCTTTCTTT. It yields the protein CASTTQDRGQTEAFF.

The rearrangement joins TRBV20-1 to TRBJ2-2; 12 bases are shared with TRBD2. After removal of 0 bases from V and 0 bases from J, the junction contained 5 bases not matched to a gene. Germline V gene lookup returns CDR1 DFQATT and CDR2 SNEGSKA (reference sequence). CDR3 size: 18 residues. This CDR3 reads CSARDLRTSGANTGELFF. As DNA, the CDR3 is TGCAGTGCTAGAGATCTCAGGACTAGCGGGGCGAACACCGGGGAGCTGTTTTTT.

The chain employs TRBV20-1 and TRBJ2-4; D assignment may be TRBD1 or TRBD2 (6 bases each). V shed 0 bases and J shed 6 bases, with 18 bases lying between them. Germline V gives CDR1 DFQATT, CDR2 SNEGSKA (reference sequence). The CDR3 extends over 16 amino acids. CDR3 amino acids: CSARDRMGGIRNIQYF. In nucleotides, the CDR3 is TGCAGTGCTAGAGATCGTATGGGGGGCATAAGAAACATTCAGTACTTC.

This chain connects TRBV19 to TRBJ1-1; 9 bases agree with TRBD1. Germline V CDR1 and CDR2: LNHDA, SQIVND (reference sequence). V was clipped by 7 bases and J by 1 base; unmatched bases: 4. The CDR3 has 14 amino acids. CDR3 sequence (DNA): TGTGCCAGTACCCCGGGACAGGGGAACACTGAAGCTTTCTTT. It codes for CASTPGQGNTEAFF.

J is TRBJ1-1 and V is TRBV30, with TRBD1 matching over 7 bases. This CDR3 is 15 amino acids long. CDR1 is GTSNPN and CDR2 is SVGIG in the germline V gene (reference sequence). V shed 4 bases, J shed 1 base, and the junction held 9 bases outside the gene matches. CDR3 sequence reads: CAWNPIGQANTEAFF. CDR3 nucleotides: TGTGCCTGGAACCCGATAGGACAGGCGAACACTGAAGCTTTCTTT.

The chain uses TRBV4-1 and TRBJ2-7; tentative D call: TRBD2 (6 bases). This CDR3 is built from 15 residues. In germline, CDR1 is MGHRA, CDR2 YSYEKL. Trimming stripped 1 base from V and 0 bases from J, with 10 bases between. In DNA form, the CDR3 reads TGCGCCAGCAGCCAAGGACTAGGAGTCTCCTACGAGCAGTACTTC. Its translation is CASSQGLGVSYEQYF.

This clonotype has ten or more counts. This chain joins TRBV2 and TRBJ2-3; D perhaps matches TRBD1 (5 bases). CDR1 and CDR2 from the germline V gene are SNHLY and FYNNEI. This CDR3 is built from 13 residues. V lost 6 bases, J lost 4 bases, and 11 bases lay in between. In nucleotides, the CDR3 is TGTGCCAGCAGACGAAGACAGCCAGATACGCAGTATTTT. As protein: CASRRRQPDTQYF.

The chain's CDR3 is CSAPRSGGRNEQFF. In DNA, the CDR3 is TGCAGTGCCCCCAGGTCGGGAGGGAGGAATGAGCAGTTCTTC. V and J are TRBV20-1 and TRBJ2-1, with 8 positions matching TRBD2. CDR1 and CDR2 (germline): DFQATT, SNEGSKA (reference sequence). V shed 6 bases, J shed 7 bases, and the junction held 11 bases outside the gene matches. The CDR3 length is 14 residues.

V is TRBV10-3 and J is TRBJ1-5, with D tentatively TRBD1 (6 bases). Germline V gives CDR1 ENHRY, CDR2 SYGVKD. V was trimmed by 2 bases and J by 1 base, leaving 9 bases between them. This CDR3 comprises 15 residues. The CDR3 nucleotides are TGTGCCATCAGTGAGGAACAGGGAAGCAATCAGCCCCAGCATTTT. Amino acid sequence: CAISEEQGSNQPQHF.

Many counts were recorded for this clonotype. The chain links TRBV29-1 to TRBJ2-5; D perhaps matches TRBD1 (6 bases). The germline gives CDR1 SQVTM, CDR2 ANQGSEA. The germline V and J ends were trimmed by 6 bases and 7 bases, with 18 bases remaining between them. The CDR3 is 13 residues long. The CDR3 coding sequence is TGCAGCGTCCGGGACACTCAGGTAGCGACCCAGTACTTC. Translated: CSVRDTQVATQYF. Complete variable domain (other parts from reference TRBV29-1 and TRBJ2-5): SAVISQKPSRDICQRGTSLTIQCQVDSQVTMMFWYRQQPGQSLTLIATANQGSEATYESGFVIDKFPISRPNLTFSTLTVSNMSPEDSSIYLCSVRDTQVATQYFGPGTRLLVL.